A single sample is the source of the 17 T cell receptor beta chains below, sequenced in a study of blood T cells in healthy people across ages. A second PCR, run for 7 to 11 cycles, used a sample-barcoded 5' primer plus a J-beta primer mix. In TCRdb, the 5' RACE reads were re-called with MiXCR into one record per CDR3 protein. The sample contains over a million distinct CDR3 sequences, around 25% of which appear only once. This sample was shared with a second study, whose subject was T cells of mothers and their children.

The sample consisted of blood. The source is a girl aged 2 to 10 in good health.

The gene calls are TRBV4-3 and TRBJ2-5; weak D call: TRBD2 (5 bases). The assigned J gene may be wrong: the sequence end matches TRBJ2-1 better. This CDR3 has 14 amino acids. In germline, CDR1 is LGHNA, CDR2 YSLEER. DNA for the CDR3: TGCGCCAGCAGCCAAGGTTCCCTAGCACGTGAGCAGTTCTTC. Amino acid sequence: CASSQGSLAREQFF.

The CDR3 reads CASSRTLAGSGGELFF. The CDR3 bases are TGCGCCAGCAGCCGCACCCTAGCGGGGTCCGGCGGGGAGCTGTTTTTT. The chain joins TRBV4-1 to TRBJ2-2, with 9 bases aligning to TRBD2. From germline, CDR1 is MGHRA and CDR2 YSYEKL. The trim removed 4 bases at V and 7 bases at J, leaving 10 bases unmatched. The CDR3 is 16 residues long.

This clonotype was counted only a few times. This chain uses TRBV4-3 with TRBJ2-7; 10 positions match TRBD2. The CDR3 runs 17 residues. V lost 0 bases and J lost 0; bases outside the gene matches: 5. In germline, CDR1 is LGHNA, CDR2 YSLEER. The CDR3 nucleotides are TGCGCCAGCAGCCAAGATGCTAGCGGGGGATTCTCCTACGAGCAGTACTTC. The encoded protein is CASSQDASGGFSYEQYF.

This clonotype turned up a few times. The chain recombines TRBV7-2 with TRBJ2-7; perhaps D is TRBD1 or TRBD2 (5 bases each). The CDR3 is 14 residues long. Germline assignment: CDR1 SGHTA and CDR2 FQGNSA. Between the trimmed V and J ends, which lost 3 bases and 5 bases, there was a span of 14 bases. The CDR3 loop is CASSLGAGTHEQYF. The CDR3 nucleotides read TGTGCCAGCAGCTTGGGAGCAGGGACCCACGAGCAGTACTTC. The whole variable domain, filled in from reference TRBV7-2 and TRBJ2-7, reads GAGVSQSPSNKVTEKGKDVELRCDPISGHTALYWYRQSLGQGLEFLIYFQGNSAPDKSGLPSDRFSAERTGGSVSTLTIQRTQQEDSAVYLCASSLGAGTHEQYFGPGTRLTVT.

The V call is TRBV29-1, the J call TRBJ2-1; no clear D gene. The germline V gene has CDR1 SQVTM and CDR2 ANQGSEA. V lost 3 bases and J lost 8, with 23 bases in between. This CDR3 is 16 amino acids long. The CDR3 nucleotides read TGCAGCGTTGAGGCCCTTTCGGTGGGTGCTACGGATGAGCAGTTCTTC. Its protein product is CSVEALSVGATDEQFF.

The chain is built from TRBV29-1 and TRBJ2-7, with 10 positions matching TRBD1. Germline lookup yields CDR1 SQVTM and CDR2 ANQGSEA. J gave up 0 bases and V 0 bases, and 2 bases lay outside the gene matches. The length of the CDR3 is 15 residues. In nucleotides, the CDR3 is TGCAGCGTTGAAGATAGGGACAGGGGCTCCTACGAGCAGTACTTC. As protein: CSVEDRDRGSYEQYF.

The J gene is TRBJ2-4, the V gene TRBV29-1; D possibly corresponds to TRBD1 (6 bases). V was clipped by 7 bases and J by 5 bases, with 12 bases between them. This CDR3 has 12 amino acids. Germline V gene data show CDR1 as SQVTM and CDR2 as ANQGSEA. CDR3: CSALDSENIQYF. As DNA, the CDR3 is TGCAGCGCCTTGGACAGTGAAAACATTCAGTACTTC.

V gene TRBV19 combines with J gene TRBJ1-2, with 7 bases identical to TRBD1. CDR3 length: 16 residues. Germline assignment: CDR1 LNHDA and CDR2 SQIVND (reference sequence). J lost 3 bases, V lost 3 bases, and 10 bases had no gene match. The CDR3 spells CASSMRDRVAHYGYTF. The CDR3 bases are TGTGCCAGTAGTATGCGCGACAGGGTGGCCCACTATGGCTACACCTTC.

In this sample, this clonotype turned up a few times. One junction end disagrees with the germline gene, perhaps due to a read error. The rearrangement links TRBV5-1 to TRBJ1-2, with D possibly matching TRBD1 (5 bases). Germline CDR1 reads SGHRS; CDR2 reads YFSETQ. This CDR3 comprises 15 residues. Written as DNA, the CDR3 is TGCGCCAGCAGCTCGGCGGGAGGGGCTCACTATGGCCACACCTTC. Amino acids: CASSSAGGAHYGHTF.

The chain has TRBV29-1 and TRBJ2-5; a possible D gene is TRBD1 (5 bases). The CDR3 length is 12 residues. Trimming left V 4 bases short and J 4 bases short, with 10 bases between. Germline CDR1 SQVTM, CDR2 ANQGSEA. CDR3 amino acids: CSVARAGETQYF. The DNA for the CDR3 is TGCAGCGTTGCCAGGGCTGGAGAGACCCAGTACTTC. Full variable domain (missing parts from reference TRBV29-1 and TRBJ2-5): SAVISQKPSRDICQRGTSLTIQCQVDSQVTMMFWYRQQPGQSLTLIATANQGSEATYESGFVIDKFPISRPNLTFSTLTVSNMSPEDSSIYLCSVARAGETQYFGPGTRLLVL.

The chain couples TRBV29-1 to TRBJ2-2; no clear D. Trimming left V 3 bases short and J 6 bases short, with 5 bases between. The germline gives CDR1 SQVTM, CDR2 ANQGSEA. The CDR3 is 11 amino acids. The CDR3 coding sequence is TGCAGCGTTGACGGACCCGGGGAGCTGTTTTTT. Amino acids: CSVDGPGELFF.

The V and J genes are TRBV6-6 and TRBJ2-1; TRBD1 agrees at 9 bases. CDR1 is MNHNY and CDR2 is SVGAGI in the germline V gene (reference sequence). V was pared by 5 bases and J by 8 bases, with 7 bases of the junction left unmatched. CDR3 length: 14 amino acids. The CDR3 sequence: CASSRSGQGYEQFF. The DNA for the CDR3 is TGTGCCAGCAGTAGATCGGGACAGGGATATGAGCAGTTCTTC.

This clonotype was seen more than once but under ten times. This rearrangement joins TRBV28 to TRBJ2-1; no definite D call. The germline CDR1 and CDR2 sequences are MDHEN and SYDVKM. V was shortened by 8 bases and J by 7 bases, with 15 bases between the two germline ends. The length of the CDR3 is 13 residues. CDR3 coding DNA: TGTGCCAGCGGGGTATTGGGTGAGAATGAGCAGTTCTTC. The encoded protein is CASGVLGENEQFF. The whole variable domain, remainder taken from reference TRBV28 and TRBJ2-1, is DVKVTQSSRYLVKRTGEKVFLECVQDMDHENMFWYRQDPGLGLRLIYFSYDVKMKEKGDIPEGYSVSREKKERFSLILESASTNQTSMYLCASGVLGENEQFFGPGTRLTVL.

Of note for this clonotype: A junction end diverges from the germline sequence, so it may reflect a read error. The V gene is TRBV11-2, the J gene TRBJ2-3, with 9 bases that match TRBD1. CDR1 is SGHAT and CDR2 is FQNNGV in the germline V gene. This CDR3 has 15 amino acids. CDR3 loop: CASREGQGRADTQYF. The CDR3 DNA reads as TGTGCCAGCAGGGAGGGACAGGGAAGAGCAGATACGCAGTACTTT.

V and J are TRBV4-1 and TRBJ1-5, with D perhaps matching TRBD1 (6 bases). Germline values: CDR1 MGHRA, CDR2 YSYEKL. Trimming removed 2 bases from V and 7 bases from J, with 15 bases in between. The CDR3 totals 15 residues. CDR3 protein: CASSQTTGGGQPQHF. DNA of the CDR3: TGCGCCAGCAGCCAAACGACGGGGGGCGGCCAGCCCCAGCATTTT.

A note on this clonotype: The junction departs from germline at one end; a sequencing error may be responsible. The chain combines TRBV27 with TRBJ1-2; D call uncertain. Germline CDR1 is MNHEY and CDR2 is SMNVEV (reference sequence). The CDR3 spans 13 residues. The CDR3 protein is CACSFLSNYGYTF. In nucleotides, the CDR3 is TGTGCCTGCAGTTTCCTATCCAACTATGGCTACACCTTC.

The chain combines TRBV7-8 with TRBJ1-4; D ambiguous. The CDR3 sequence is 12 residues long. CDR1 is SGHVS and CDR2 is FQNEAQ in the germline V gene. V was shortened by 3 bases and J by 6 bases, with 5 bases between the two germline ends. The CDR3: CASSFTYEKLFF. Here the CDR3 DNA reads TGTGCCAGCAGCTTCACTTATGAAAAACTGTTTTTT.